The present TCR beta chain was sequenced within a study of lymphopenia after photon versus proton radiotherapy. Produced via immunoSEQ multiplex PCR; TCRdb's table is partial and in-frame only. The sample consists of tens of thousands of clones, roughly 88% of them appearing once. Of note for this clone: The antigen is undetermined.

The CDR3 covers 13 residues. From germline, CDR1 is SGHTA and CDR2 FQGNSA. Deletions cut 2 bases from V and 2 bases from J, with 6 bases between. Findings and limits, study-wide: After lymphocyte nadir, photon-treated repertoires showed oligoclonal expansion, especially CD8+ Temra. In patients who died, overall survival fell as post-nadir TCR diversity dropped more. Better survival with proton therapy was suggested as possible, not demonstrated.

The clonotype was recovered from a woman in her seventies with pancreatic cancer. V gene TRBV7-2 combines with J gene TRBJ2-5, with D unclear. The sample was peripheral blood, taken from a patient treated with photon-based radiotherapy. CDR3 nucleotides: TGTGCCAGCAGCTTAATACCTCAAGAGACCCAGTACTTC. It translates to CASSLIPQETQYF.